These 18 T cell receptor beta chains were sequenced from one sample in a study of early T cells in non-severe SARS-CoV-2 infection. TCRdb redid the calling of the 5' RACE reads with MiXCR, one entry per CDR3 protein. The sample holds approximately 33,000 distinct CDR3 sequences, approximately 4.1% seen once. Input material: whole blood. These receptors originate from an adult who was a healthcare worker with PCR-confirmed SARS-CoV-2 infection or an uninfected control (not recorded which).

This clonotype was counted at least ten times. CDR3 nucleotides: TGCGCCTCCAAAGTACAGGGCGGGAACACTGAAGCTTTCTTT. It specifies CASKVQGGNTEAFF. The rearrangement links TRBV4-3 to TRBJ1-1; weak D call: TRBD1 (6 bases). CDR1 LGHNA and CDR2 YSLEER come from the germline V gene. The V gene lost 11 bases and the J gene lost 1 base, with 17 bases spanning the gap. The CDR3 consists of 14 residues.

In its sample, this clonotype was seen many times. The rearrangement uses TRBV29-1 and TRBJ1-1; perhaps TRBD1 as D (6 bases). The CDR3 consists of 13 residues. Germline V gene sequence: CDR1 SQVTM, CDR2 ANQGSEA. Trimming shortened V by 4 bases and J by 2 bases, and 11 bases separated the two germline ends. The CDR3 sequence is CSVVGQINTEAFF. The CDR3 DNA reads TGCAGCGTTGTAGGACAGATCAACACTGAAGCTTTCTTT.

In this sample, this clonotype turned up a few times. The junction departs from germline at one end; a sequencing error may be responsible. V usage is TRBV28 and J usage is TRBJ2-1, with TRBD2 identical over 11 bases. The CDR3 consists of 19 residues. From germline, CDR1 is MDHEN and CDR2 SYDVKM. CDR3 loop: CASRAGGSGRAGSYKEQFF. The CDR3 nucleotides read TGTGCCAGCAGAGCAGGGGGTAGCGGGAGGGCAGGCTCCTACAAAGAGCAGTTCTTC.

This rearrangement joins TRBV12-3 or TRBV12-4 to TRBJ2-7; D is perhaps TRBD1 (6 bases). V was trimmed by 7 bases and J by 5 bases, leaving 15 bases between them. The CDR3 is 13 residues long. The CDR3 DNA reads TGTGCCAGCACACACACAGGGAACGACGAGCAGTACTTC. Translating gives CASTHTGNDEQYF.

This clonotype was detected many times. CDR3 residues: CASSLMLAASSYNEQFF. Here the CDR3 DNA reads TGTGCCAGCAGCTTAATGCTAGCGGCCAGCTCCTACAATGAGCAGTTCTTC. This chain connects TRBV11-2 to TRBJ2-1, with TRBD2 identical over 7 bases. The CDR3 extends over 17 amino acids. The V gene's germline CDR1 is SGHAT and CDR2 FQNNGV. V gave up 2 bases and J gave up 0 bases; unmatched junction bases: 7.

V gene TRBV28 combines with J gene TRBJ1-1; TRBD1 is a possible D gene (6 bases). V dropped 10 bases and J dropped 5 bases, with 20 bases sitting between them. Germline CDR1 is MDHEN and CDR2 is SYDVKM. This CDR3 has 14 residues. The CDR3 DNA follows: TGTGCCACCCTTCCAGGGGTAACGGCGACTGAAGCTTTCTTT. Protein sequence: CATLPGVTATEAFF.

CDR3 loop: CASSWGSGNTIYF. CDR3 coding DNA: TGTGCCAGCAGTTGGGGGTCTGGAAACACCATATATTTT. The rearrangement uses TRBV6-5 and TRBJ1-3; D possibly corresponds to TRBD1 (5 bases). The CDR3 contains 13 residues. The germline V and J ends were trimmed by 4 bases and 1 base, with 5 bases remaining between them. Germline loops: CDR1 MNHEY, CDR2 SVGAGI.

Many counts were recorded for this clonotype. The genes are TRBV12-3 or TRBV12-4 and TRBJ2-1; D perhaps matches TRBD1 (6 bases). CDR3 length: 11 amino acids. The ends were cut back, 6 bases at V and 9 bases at J, with 9 bases in the middle. This CDR3 is CASSRGGEQFF. The CDR3 bases are TGTGCCAGCAGCCGAGGGGGTGAGCAGTTCTTC.

In this sample, this clonotype turned up many times. The CDR3 DNA reads as TGCGCCAGCAGCTTGGCCCCGGTAAACTATGGCTACACCTTC. It yields the protein CASSLAPVNYGYTF. The chain combines TRBV5-1 with TRBJ1-2; D unresolved. The V end lost 0 bases, the J end lost 2 bases, and 8 bases lay between the germline ends. Germline CDR1 is SGHRS and CDR2 is YFSETQ. CDR3 size: 14 residues. Full variable domain (remainder filled in from reference TRBV5-1 and TRBJ1-2): KAGVTQTPRYLIKTRGQQVTLSCSPISGHRSVSWYQQTPGQGLQFLFEYFSETQRNKGNFPGRFSGRQFSNSRSEMNVSTLELGDSALYLCASSLAPVNYGYTFGSGTRLTVV.

This clonotype showed up many times. This sequence joins TRBV5-1 and TRBJ2-3; 7 nucleotides agree with TRBD1. Losses at the gene ends were 2 bases for V and 1 base for J; bases not matched to a gene: 1. CDR1 is SGHRS and CDR2 is YFSETQ in the germline V gene. The CDR3 spans 14 residues. The CDR3 sequence is CASSFQGGTDTQYF. The CDR3 nucleotides are TGCGCCAGCAGCTTTCAGGGGGGCACAGATACGCAGTATTTT.

This clonotype was observed many times. The rearrangement joins TRBV20-1 to TRBJ2-7; D remains unclear. This CDR3 contains 13 residues. Germline loops: CDR1 DFQATT, CDR2 SNEGSKA (reference sequence). Trimming removed 0 bases from V and 5 bases from J, with 11 bases in between. For the CDR3, the DNA is TGCAGTGCTAGAGATCCATATCACGACGAGCAGTACTTC. Translating gives CSARDPYHDEQYF.

J is TRBJ2-2 and V is TRBV25-1, with 11 bases aligning to TRBD2. The germline V gene encodes CDR1 MGHDK and CDR2 SYGVNS. The CDR3 is made up of 15 amino acids. Trimming cost V 6 bases and J 3 bases; bases outside gene matches: 3. Written as DNA, the CDR3 is TGTGCCAGCAGATCGGGACTAGCGGACACCGGGGAGCTGTTTTTT. Its translation: CASRSGLADTGELFF.

This clonotype was picked up a small number of times. This rearrangement joins TRBV20-1 to TRBJ1-5, with 7 positions matching TRBD1. V dropped 6 bases and J dropped 5; count of bases not matched to a gene: 7. CDR3 length: 13 amino acids. Germline-derived CDR1 and CDR2 are DFQATT and SNEGSKA (reference sequence). CDR3 nucleotides: TGCAGTGCCGCCGGGACAGTCGATCAGCCCCAGCATTTT. Protein product: CSAAGTVDQPQHF.

This clonotype was detected many times. This chain uses TRBV5-8 with TRBJ2-2, with D possibly TRBD2 on 7 matching bases. This CDR3 is 16 amino acids long. The germline V gene has CDR1 SGHTS and CDR2 YDEGEE. V was cut by 5 bases and J by 5 bases, with 19 bases left in between. The CDR3 reads CASSWGGPPETGELFF. CDR3 sequence (DNA): TGTGCCAGCAGTTGGGGGGGGCCTCCGGAAACCGGGGAGCTGTTTTTT.

Many counts were recorded for this clonotype. The chain joins TRBV20-1 to TRBJ2-1; 9 bases are a match to TRBD2. Germline V gene data show CDR1 as DFQATT and CDR2 as SNEGSKA (reference sequence). This CDR3 is 14 amino acids long. Trimming removed 7 bases from V and 9 bases from J; junction bases left unmatched: 13. CDR3 nucleotides: TGCAGTGTGCTGAGTAGCGGGAGTTGGAGTGAGCAGTTCTTC. Translation gives CSVLSSGSWSEQFF.

This clonotype was counted at least ten times. The rearrangement uses TRBV29-1 and TRBJ2-2; TRBD1 matches at 8 bases. The V gene end was trimmed by 3 bases and the J gene end by 5 bases; junction bases not matched to a gene: 2. Germline V CDR1 and CDR2: SQVTM, ANQGSEA. There are 13 residues in the CDR3. The CDR3 DNA is TGCAGCGTTGAGCAGGGGGCGACCGGGGAGCTGTTTTTT. This translates into CSVEQGATGELFF.

This clonotype was detected a few times. The CDR3 loop reads CSARVGTGGGELFF. CDR3 DNA: TGCAGTGCTAGAGTCGGGACAGGGGGCGGGGAGCTGTTTTTT. The chain is built from TRBV20-1 and TRBJ2-2, with 11 bases identical to TRBD1. Trimming removed 1 base from V and 7 bases from J; junction bases left unmatched: 2. The CDR3 contains 14 residues. Germline lookup yields CDR1 DFQATT and CDR2 SNEGSKA (reference sequence).

This clonotype was recorded at least ten times. The chain links TRBV29-1 to TRBJ2-7; 9 bases fit TRBD2. The CDR3 contains 19 residues. J lost 0 bases, V lost 2 bases, and 17 bases had no gene match. Germline V lookup: CDR1 SQVTM, CDR2 ANQGSEA. CDR3 nucleotides: TGCAGCGTTGAACCGCGAGGCGGGAGGGCCACCATAAGCTCCTACGAGCAGTACGTC. Translated, it gives CSVEPRGGRATISSYEQYV.